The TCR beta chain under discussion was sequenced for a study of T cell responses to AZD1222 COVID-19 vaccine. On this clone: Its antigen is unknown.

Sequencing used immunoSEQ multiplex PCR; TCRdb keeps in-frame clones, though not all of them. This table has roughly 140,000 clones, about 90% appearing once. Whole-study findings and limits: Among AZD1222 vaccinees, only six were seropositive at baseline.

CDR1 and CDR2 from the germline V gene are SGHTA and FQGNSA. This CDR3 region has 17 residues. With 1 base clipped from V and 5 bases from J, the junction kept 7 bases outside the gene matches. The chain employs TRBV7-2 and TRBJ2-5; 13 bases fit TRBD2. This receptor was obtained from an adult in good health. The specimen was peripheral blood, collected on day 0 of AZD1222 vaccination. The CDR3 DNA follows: TGTGCCAGCAGCTTAGTACTAGCGGGAGGGTCTCGGGAGACCCAGTACTTC. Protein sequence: CASSLVLAGGSRETQYF.